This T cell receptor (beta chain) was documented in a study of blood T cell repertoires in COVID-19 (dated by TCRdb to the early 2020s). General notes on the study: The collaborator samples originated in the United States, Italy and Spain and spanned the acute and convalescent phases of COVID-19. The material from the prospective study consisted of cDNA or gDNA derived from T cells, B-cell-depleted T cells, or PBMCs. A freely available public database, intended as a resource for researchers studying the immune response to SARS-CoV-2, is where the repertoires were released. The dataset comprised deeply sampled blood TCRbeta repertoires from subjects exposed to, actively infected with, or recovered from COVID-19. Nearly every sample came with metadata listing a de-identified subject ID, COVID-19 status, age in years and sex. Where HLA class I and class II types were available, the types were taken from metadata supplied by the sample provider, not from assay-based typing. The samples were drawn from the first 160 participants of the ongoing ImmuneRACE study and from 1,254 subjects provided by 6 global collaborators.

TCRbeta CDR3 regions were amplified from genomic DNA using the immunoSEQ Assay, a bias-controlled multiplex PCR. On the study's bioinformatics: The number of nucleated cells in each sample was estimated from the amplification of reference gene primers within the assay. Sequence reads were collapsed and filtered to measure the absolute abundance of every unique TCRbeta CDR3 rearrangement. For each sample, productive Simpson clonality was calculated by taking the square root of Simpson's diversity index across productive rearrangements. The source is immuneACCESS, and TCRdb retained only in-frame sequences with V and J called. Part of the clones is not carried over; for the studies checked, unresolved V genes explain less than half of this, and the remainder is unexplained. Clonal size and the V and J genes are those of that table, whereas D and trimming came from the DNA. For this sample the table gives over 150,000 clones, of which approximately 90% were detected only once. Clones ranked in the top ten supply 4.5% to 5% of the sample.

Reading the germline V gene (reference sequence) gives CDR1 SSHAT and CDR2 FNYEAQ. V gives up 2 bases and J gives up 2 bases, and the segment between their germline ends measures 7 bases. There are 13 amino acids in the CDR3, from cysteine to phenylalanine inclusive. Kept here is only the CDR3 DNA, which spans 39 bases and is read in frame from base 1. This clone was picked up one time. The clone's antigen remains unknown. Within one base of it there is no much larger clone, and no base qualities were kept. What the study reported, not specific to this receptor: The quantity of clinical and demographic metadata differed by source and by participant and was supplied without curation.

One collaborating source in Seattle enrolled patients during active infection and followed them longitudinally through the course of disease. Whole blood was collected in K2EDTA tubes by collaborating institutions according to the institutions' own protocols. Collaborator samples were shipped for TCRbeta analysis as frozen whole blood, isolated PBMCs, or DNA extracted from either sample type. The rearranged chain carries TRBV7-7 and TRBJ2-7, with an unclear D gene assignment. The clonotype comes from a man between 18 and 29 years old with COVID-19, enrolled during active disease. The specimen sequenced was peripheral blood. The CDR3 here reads CASSLRDTYEQYF. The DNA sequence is TGTGCCAGCAGCTTACGAGACACCTACGAGCAGTACTTC.